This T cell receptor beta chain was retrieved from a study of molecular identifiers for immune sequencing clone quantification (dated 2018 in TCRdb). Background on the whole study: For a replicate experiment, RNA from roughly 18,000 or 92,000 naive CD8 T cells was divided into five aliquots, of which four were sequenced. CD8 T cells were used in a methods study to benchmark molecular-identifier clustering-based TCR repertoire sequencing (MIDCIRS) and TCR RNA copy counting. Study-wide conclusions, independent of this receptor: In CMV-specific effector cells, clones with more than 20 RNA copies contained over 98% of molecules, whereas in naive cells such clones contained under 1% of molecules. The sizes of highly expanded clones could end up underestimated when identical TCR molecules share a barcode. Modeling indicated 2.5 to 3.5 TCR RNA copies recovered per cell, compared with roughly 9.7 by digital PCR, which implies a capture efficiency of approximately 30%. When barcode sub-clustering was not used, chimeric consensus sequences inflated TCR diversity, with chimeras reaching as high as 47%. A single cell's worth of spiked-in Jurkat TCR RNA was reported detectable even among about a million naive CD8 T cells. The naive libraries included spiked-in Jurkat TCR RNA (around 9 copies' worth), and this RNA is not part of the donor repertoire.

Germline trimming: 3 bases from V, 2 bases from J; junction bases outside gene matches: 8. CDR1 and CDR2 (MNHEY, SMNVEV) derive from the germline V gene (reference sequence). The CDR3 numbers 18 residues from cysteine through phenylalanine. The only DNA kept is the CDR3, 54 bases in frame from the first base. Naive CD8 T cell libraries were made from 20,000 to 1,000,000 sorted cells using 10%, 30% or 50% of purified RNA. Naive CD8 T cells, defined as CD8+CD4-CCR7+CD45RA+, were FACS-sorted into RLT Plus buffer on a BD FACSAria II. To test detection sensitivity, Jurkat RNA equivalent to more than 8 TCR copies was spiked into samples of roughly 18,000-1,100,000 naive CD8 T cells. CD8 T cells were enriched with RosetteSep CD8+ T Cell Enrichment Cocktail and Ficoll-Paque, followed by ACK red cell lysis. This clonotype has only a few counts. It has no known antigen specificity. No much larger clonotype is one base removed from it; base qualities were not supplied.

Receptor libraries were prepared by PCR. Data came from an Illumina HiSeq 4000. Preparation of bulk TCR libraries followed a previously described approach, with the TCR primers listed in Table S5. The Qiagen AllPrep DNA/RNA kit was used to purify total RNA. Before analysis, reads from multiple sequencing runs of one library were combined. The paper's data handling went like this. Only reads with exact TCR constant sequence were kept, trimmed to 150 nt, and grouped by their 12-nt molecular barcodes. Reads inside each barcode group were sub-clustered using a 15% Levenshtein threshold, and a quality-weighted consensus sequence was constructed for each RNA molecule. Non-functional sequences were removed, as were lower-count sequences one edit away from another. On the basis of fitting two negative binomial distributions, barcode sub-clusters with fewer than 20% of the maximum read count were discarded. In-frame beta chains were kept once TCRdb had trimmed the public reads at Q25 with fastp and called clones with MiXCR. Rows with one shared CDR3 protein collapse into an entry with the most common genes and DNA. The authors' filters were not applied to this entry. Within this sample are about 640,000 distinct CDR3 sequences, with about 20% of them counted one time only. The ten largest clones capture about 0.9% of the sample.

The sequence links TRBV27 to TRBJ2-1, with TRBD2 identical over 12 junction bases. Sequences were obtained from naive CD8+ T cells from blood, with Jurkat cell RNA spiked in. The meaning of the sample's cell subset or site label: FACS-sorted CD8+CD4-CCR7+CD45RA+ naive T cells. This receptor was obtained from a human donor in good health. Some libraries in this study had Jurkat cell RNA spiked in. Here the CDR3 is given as CASSFVLAGGVTYNEQFF. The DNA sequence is TGTGCCAGCAGTTTTGTACTAGCGGGAGGTGTAACCTACAATGAGCAGTTCTTC.